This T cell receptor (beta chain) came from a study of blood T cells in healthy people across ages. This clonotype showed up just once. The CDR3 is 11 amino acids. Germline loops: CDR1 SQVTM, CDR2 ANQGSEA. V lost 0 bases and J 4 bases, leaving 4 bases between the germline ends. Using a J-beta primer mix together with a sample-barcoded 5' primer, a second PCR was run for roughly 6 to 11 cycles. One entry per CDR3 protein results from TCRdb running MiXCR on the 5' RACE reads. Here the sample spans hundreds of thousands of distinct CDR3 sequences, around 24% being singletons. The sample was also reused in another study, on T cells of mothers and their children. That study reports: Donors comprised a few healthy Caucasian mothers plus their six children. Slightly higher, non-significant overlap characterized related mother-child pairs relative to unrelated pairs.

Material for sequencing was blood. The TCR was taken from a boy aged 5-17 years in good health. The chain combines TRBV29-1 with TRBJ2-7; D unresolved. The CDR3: CSVEEDYEQYF. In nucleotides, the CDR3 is TGCAGCGTTGAAGAAGATTACGAGCAGTACTTC.